This TCR beta chain was sequenced in a study of blood T cell repertoires in COVID-19. About the research overall: COVID-19 samples from acute and convalescent phases originated in the United States, Italy and Spain. T cells, B-cell-depleted T cells, or PBMCs supplied cDNA or gDNA.

The method was immunoSEQ multiplex PCR; TCRdb's version includes in-frame clones alone and lacks a portion of them. The profile shows some 250,000 clones, 88% of them singletons. V was cut by 5 bases and J by 11 bases, with 15 bases left in between. There are 12 residues in the CDR3. Germline V lookup: CDR1 SEHNR, CDR2 FQNEAQ (reference sequence). The V call is TRBV7-9, the J call TRBJ1-1, with a weak D call TRBD1 (5 bases). What was sequenced was peripheral blood. The clonotype originates from a human donor in a cohort sampled during active COVID-19. As DNA, the CDR3 is TGTGCCAGCAGCCGTGAGACAGTGCTTGCTTTCTTT. Protein: CASSRETVLAFF.